This T cell receptor (beta chain) was sequenced during a study of T-cell memory formation after mild COVID-19. At the level of the study: Largely donor-specific sequence clusters came from two donors.

Study-wide results and caveats: Largely, contracting CD4+ clones fell within CM and EM, and contracting CD8+ clones within EMRA. Pre-infection memory held some responding clones, suggesting pre-existing cross-reactive T cells responded.

This CDR3 spans 12 amino acids. CDR1 and CDR2 from the germline V gene are MGHRA and YSYEKL. V was cut by 1 base and J by 7 bases, with 8 bases left in between. As to this clonotype: Its antigen is currently unknown.

TCRalpha and TCRbeta libraries used 5'RACE with constant-segment primers and UMIs. Via MiXCR, TCRdb re-called the 5' RACE reads, giving one row per CDR3 protein. The table has 530,000 or so distinct CDR3 sequences, roughly a sixth seen once. V gene TRBV4-1 combines with J gene TRBJ2-7; D gene uncertain. This TCR was recovered from an adult woman who had mild COVID-19 (a few samples of this study predate the infection). Cell type and time point are not known. The specimen was PBMCs or a T cell subset sorted from them (not recorded which). The CDR3 region has the DNA TGCGCCAGCAGCCAAGGCCCAGATGAGCAGTACTTC. The encoded protein is CASSQGPDEQYF.